One sample yielded the 17 T cell receptor beta chains listed below, sequenced in a study of human T cells and chemical hapten exposure. This sample's time point: patch test 3, about 24 weeks after DPC sensitization. The sample's treatment: therapeutic diphenylcyclopropenone sensitization with weekly scalp DPC. The starting material, unfractionated whole blood, was used for total RNA extraction. TCRdb reprocessed the RACE reads via MiXCR and lists one record per CDR3 protein. The sample yields under 50,000 distinct CDR3 sequences, approximately 11% seen once. This specimen was whole blood, taken in connection with sensitization to the hapten diphenylcyclopropenone (DPC). These TCRs come from a middle-aged woman with alopecia areata. Some clones in this sample may be carry-over from other donors' samples.

This chain links TRBV29-1 with TRBJ1-5, with 7 bases that match TRBD1. The V segment lost 6 bases and the J segment 4 bases; nucleotides outside the gene matches: 3. The CDR3 runs 12 residues. Germline-derived CDR1 and CDR2 are SQVTM and ANQGSEA. CDR3 DNA sequence: TGCAGCGTAGGACAGGCTAATCAGCCCCAGCATTTT. Its translation is CSVGQANQPQHF.

This clonotype was detected a few times. The rearrangement uses TRBV23-1 and TRBJ2-7; D may be TRBD1 (6 bases). TRBV23-1 is filed as an ORF, its function uncertain. The CDR3 is 16 amino acids. The ends were cut back, 7 bases at V and 2 bases at J, with 21 bases in the middle. CDR3 residues: CASTQGRGGPPYEQYF. As DNA, the CDR3 is TGCGCCAGCACCCAAGGCAGGGGTGGACCCCCCTACGAGCAGTACTTC.

V is TRBV28 and J is TRBJ1-5; D is unresolved. Trimming shortened V by 6 bases and J by 7 bases, and 10 bases separated the two germline ends. CDR1 is MDHEN, CDR2 SYDVKM, per germline. The CDR3 consists of 12 residues. CDR3 in amino acids: CASSFTYQPQHF. Here the CDR3 DNA reads TGTGCCAGCAGCTTTACCTACCAGCCCCAGCATTTT.

Many counts were recorded for this clonotype. The chain joins TRBV5-1 to TRBJ1-2; D gene unclear. The CDR3 loop spans 13 amino acids. V was shortened by 4 bases and J by 3 bases, with 10 bases between the two germline ends. CDR1 is SGHRS and CDR2 is YFSETQ in the germline V gene. The CDR3 sequence is CASSVDNYYGYTF. In DNA, the CDR3 is TGCGCCAGCAGCGTCGACAACTACTATGGCTACACCTTC.

There are many counts of this clonotype. The chain employs TRBV20-1 and TRBJ2-1; TRBD2 matches at 10 bases. With V trimmed by 1 base and J by 0 bases, 12 bases remained unmatched. Germline V lookup: CDR1 DFQATT, CDR2 SNEGSKA (reference sequence). CDR3 length equals 19 residues. The CDR3: CSARGSSGRAVYSYNEQFF. The CDR3 nucleotides read TGCAGTGCTAGAGGGTCGAGCGGGAGGGCCGTCTACTCCTACAATGAGCAGTTCTTC.

This clonotype was observed at least ten times. This chain uses TRBV7-2 with TRBJ1-5, with TRBD1 matching 9 bases. V dropped 5 bases and J dropped 6; count of bases not matched to a gene: 8. CDR1 and CDR2 from the germline V gene are SGHTA and FQGNSA. CDR3 length: 15 amino acids. The CDR3 spells CASSPTGGGSQPQHF. Here the CDR3 DNA reads TGTGCCAGCAGCCCAACAGGGGGCGGGAGTCAGCCCCAGCATTTT.

This clonotype was detected ten times or more. The chain combines TRBV20-1 with TRBJ2-3; 9 bases are shared with TRBD1. CDR1 DFQATT and CDR2 SNEGSKA come from the germline V gene (reference sequence). This CDR3 region has 13 residues. The V segment lost 4 bases and the J segment 7 bases; nucleotides outside the gene matches: 6. The CDR3 sequence: CSATGTGLHTQYF. CDR3 coding DNA: TGCAGTGCTACTGGGACAGGGCTTCATACGCAGTATTTT.

The rearrangement uses TRBV27 and TRBJ2-5; 7 nucleotides agree with TRBD1. The CDR3 covers 15 residues. Germline loops: CDR1 MNHEY, CDR2 SMNVEV (reference sequence). Trimming removed 1 base from V and 5 bases from J; junction bases left unmatched: 7. CDR3 nucleotides: TGTGCCAGCAGTTTATTAGGGGGCGGGTTGGAGACCCAGTACTTC. It is translated as CASSLLGGGLETQYF.

This chain links TRBV29-1 with TRBJ2-1; D not resolved. Germline V CDR1 and CDR2: SQVTM, ANQGSEA. CDR3 length: 10 residues. Trimming took 4 bases from V and 9 from J, leaving 7 bases between them. CDR3 loop: CSVASGEQFF. CDR3 coding DNA: TGCAGCGTTGCAAGTGGTGAGCAGTTCTTC.

This clonotype was seen more than once but under ten times. The CDR3 sequence: CASSLRAGAGANVLTF. The CDR3 bases are TGTGCCAGCAGCTTGAGGGCAGGGGCCGGGGCCAACGTCCTGACTTTC. The V call is TRBV7-8, the J call TRBJ2-6, with D perhaps matching TRBD1 (6 bases). V was pared by 3 bases and J by 4 bases, with 13 bases between. Germline assignment: CDR1 SGHVS and CDR2 FQNEAQ. This CDR3 is built from 16 residues.

This clonotype was detected a few times. The chain uses TRBV28 and TRBJ2-7, with a possible D match to TRBD2 (6 bases). Per the germline V gene, CDR1 is MDHEN and CDR2 is SYDVKM. This CDR3 contains 15 residues. With 5 bases removed from V and 0 bases from J, the gap between germline ends came to 14 bases. This CDR3 reads CASSPHRDFSYEQYF. The CDR3 nucleotides are TGTGCCAGCAGTCCACACCGGGACTTCTCCTACGAGCAGTACTTC. Filled out from reference TRBV28 and TRBJ2-7, the complete variable domain reads DVKVTQSSRYLVKRTGEKVFLECVQDMDHENMFWYRQDPGLGLRLIYFSYDVKMKEKGDIPEGYSVSREKKERFSLILESASTNQTSMYLCASSPHRDFSYEQYFGPGTRLTVT.

This clonotype was seen a handful of times. The genes are TRBV10-3 and TRBJ2-7; the D gene is possibly TRBD1 (5 bases). The ends were cut back, 0 bases at V and 0 bases at J, with 9 bases in the middle. Per the germline V gene, CDR1 is ENHRY and CDR2 is SYGVKD. The length of the CDR3 is 15 residues. The CDR3 DNA follows: TGTGCCATCAGTGAGTCTGGGGCGGCCTCCTACGAGCAGTACTTC. This sequence encodes CAISESGAASYEQYF.

In this sample, this clonotype turned up a few times. The genes are TRBV4-1 and TRBJ2-7; a weak D match, TRBD1 (6 bases). The germline V and J ends were trimmed by 5 bases and 1 base, with 15 bases remaining between them. The length of the CDR3 is 15 residues. CDR1 is MGHRA and CDR2 is YSYEKL in the germline V gene. In DNA form, the CDR3 reads TGCGCCAGCAGCAAAGCACTGGACAGATCCTACGAGCAGTACTTC. It specifies CASSKALDRSYEQYF.

This clonotype was recorded at least ten times. The chain employs TRBV3-1 and TRBJ2-1; no reliable D call. Between the trimmed V and J ends, which lost 7 bases and 4 bases, there was a span of 5 bases. The CDR3 totals 11 residues. Germline lookup yields CDR1 LGHDT and CDR2 YNNKEL (reference sequence). CDR3 loop: CASMSYNEQFF. CDR3 nucleotide sequence: TGTGCCAGCATGTCATACAATGAGCAGTTCTTC.

This clonotype came up many times. This CDR3 reads CASSGRAEYTGELFF. CDR3 DNA: TGTGCCAGCAGTGGACGGGCGGAATACACCGGGGAGCTGTTTTTT. The chain carries TRBV6-1 and TRBJ2-2; no firm D call. CDR3 length equals 15 residues. Germline values: CDR1 MNHNS, CDR2 SASEGT. V was trimmed by 4 bases and J by 3 bases, leaving 12 bases between them.

This clonotype was recorded a few times. The V gene is TRBV28, the J gene TRBJ1-5; D remains ambiguous. V shed 3 bases and J shed 3 bases, with 9 bases lying between them. The CDR3 length is 14 residues. CDR1 and CDR2 from the germline V gene are MDHEN and SYDVKM. CDR3 DNA: TGTGCCAGCAGTTTCCATCAGAACAATCAGCCCCAGCATTTT. Residues: CASSFHQNNQPQHF.

The chain employs TRBV6-2 or TRBV6-3 and TRBJ1-1; tentative D call: TRBD1 (5 bases). The CDR3 is 14 amino acids. The germline gives CDR1 MNHEY, CDR2 SVGEGT. Trimming cost V 4 bases and J 5 bases, with 14 bases left between them. CDR3 amino acids: CASSSVSGGTEAFF. The CDR3 DNA follows: TGTGCCAGCAGTTCAGTGTCCGGGGGTACTGAAGCTTTCTTT.